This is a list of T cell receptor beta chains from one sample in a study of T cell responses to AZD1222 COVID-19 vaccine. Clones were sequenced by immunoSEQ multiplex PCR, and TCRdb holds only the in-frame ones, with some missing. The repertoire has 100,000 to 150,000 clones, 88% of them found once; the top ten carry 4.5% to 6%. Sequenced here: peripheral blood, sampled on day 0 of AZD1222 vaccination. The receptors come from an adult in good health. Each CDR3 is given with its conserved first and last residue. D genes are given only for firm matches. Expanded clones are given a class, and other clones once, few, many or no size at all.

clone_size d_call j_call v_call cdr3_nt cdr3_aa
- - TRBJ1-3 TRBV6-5 TGTGCCAGCGCGGGTGAAAACACCATATATTTT CASAGENTIYF
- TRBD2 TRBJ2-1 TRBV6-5 TGTGCCAGCGCCATAGCGGGAATGTCATATGAGCAGTTCTTC CASAIAGMSYEQFF
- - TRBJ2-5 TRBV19 TGTGCCAGTAGTATTAGAGGGGGCCAAGAGACCCAGTACTTC CASSIRGGQETQYF
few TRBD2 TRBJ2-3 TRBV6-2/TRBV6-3 TGTGCCAGCAGCTTCCCAGCGGGAGAGGGCACAGATACGCAGTATTTT CASSFPAGEGTDTQYF
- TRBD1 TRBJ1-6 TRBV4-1 TGCGCCAGCAGCCAGCCGACAGGGAATAATTCACCCCTCCACTTT CASSQPTGNNSPLHF
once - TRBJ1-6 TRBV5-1 TGCGCCAGCAGCCGGACAGAGAGTAATTCACCCCTCCACTTT CASSRTESNSPLHF
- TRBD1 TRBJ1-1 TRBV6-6 TGTGCCAGCAGTTTGGGACAGCTAAACACTGAAGCTTTCTTT CASSLGQLNTEAFF
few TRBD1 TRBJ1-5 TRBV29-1 TGCAGCGTTGGGACAGGGGAGGGATCACCCCAGCATTTT CSVGTGEGSPQHF
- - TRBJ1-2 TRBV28 TGTGCCATCCAACTTAATGGGGGGCATGGAAGCTATGGCTACACCTTC CAIQLNGGHGSYGYTF
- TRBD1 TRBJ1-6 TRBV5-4 TGTGCCAGCAGCCAGAAGCCTGGGACAGGGGATTCACCCCTCCACTTT CASSQKPGTGDSPLHF
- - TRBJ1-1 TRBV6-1 TGTGCCAGCAGTGAATACCCATCTGAAGCTTTCTTT CASSEYPSEAFF
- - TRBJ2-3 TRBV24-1 TGTGCCACCAGTGCGGGCTTAATGGGCCGTGATACGCAGTATTTT CATSAGLMGRDTQYF
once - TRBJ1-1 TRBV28 TGTGCCAGCAGTTTGCCGACAGTGAACACTGAAGCTTTCTTT CASSLPTVNTEAFF
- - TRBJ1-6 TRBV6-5 TGTGCCAGCATTTCCGGAGGAGCATATAATTCACCCCTCCACTTT CASISGGAYNSPLHF
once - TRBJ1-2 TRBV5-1 TGCGCCAGCAGCTTGGTGCCCGACAGCTTCTATGGCTACACCTTC CASSLVPDSFYGYTF
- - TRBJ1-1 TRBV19 TGTGCCAGTGGAAGGGGCAGGGTTAATGAAGCTTTCTTT CASGRGRVNEAFF
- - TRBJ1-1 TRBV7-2 TGTGCCAGCAGCTTAGAAAGGGTTTTATACACTGAAGCTTTCTTT CASSLERVLYTEAFF
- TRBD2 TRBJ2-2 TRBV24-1 TGTGCCACCAGTGATTTTCGCGGGGGTCACGGCACCGGGGAGCTGTTTTTT CATSDFRGGHGTGELFF
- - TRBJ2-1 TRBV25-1 TGTGCCAGCAGCCGAAGTCCCAACAATGAGCAGTTCTTC CASSRSPNNEQFF
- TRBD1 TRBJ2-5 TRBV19 TGTGCCAGTAGTATCGGACAGGGCGGAGAAGAGACCCAGTACTTC CASSIGQGGEETQYF
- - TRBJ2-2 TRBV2 TGTGCCAGCTTGACGGAGTTGAACACCGGGGAGCTGTTTTTT CASLTELNTGELFF
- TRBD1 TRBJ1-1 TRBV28 TGTGCCAGCAGCTCGACAGGGGGTATGAACACTGAAGCTTTCTTT CASSSTGGMNTEAFF
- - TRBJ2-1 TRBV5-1 TGCGCCAGCAGCTTGAACTCCGGGGTGAATGAGCAGTTCTTC CASSLNSGVNEQFF
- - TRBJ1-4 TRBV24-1 TGTGCCACCCAGGCAGGGATCAATGAAAAACTGTTTTTT CATQAGINEKLFF
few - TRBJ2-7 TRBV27 TGTGCCAGCAGTTGGACAGTTAACTACGAGCAGTACTTC CASSWTVNYEQYF
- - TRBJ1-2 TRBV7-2 TGTGCCAGCAGCTTAGAGTACAGGGTGAGCTATGGCTACACCTTC CASSLEYRVSYGYTF
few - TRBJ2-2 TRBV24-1 TGTGCCACCAGTGTGGGGCTATCCACCGGGGAGCTGTTTTTT CATSVGLSTGELFF
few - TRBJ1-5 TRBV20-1 TGCAGTGCCTCAAGGGGTCAGCCCCAGCATTTT CSASRGQPQHF
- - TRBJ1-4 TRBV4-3 TGCGCCAGCAGCGCTTCCTCAGTTGCAACTAATGAAAAACTGTTTTTT CASSASSVATNEKLFF
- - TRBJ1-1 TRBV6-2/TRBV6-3 TGTGCCAGCAGTTTTCAGGGAACTGAAGCTTTCTTT CASSFQGTEAFF
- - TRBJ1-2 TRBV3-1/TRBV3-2 TGTGCCAGCAGCAAAGGAGTAATTCGACAGTCCTTCAACTATGGCTACACCTTC CASSKGVIRQSFNYGYTF
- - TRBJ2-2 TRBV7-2 TGTGCCAGCAGCTCGGGACCGCCCGGGGAGCTGTTTTTT CASSSGPPGELFF
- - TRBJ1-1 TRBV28 TGTGCCAGCAGTTCCTTCGGGAGGAACACTGAAGCTTTCTTT CASSSFGRNTEAFF
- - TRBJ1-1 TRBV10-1 TGCGCCAGCAGTGAGTCCGGACAGAAATCGGACACTGAAGCTTTCTTT CASSESGQKSDTEAFF
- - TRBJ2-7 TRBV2 TGTGCCACCACGTCCCTGGGAGGAGGCCTATCGGAGCAGTACTTC CATTSLGGGLSEQYF
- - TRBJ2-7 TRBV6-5 TGTGCCAGCAGGTCCCCTCTTGCCCCCTCCTACGAGCAGTACTTC CASRSPLAPSYEQYF
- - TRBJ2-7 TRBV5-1 TGCGCCAGCAGCTTGGGGGGCTCCTCCTACGAGCAGTACTTC CASSLGGSSYEQYF
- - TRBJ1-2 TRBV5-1 TGCGCCAGCACGATAGAACCTGGTAACTATGGCTACACCTTC CASTIEPGNYGYTF
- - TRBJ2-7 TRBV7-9 TGTGCCAGCAGCCCCGGTCGGAACGAGCAGTACTTC CASSPGRNEQYF
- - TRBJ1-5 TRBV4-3 TGCGCCAGCAGCCAAGAGCAGGGGCTGCCCCAGCATTTT CASSQEQGLPQHF
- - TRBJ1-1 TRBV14 TGTGCCAGCAGCTGGGAGAACACTGAAGCTTTCTTT CASSWENTEAFF
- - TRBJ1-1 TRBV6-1 TGTGCCAGCAGTGAAGGCCCCCGTATTTCGAACACTGAAGCTTTCTTT CASSEGPRISNTEAFF
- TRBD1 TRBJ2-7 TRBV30 TGTGCCCGGTCCGGGACAGAGACCTACGAGCAGTACTTC CARSGTETYEQYF
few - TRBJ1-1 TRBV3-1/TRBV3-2 TGTGCCAGCAGGGAATCCGGGGGGAACACTGAAGCTTTCTTT CASRESGGNTEAFF
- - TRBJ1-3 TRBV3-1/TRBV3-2 TGTGCCAGCAGCGATCCCACAGGACCCTCTGGAAACACCATATATTTT CASSDPTGPSGNTIYF
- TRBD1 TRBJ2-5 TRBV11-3 TGTGCCAGCAGCGTAAGGGGGCGAGGAGAGACCCAGTACTTC CASSVRGRGETQYF
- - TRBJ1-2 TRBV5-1 TGCGCCAGCAGCTTGGTTGCAGGGCAGTCTGGCTACACCTTC CASSLVAGQSGYTF
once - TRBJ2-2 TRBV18 TGTGCCAGCTCGCCTTTCCAGGGTTCCGGGGAGCTGTTTTTT CASSPFQGSGELFF
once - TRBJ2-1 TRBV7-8 TGTGCCAGCAGCTTAGGGGTTTCCTACAATGAGCAGTTCTTC CASSLGVSYNEQFF
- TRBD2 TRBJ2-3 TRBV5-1 TGCGCCAGCAGCCCCAAGCGGCGGGGACTAGCGGAAGATACGCAGTATTTT CASSPKRRGLAEDTQYF
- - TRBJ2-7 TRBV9 TGTGCCAGCAGCGTAGGGCGGGATTATCGGGACTACGAGCAGTACTTC CASSVGRDYRDYEQYF
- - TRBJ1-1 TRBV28 TGTGCCAGCAGTTTATACCGCACATCGTGGGCTTTCTTT CASSLYRTSWAFF
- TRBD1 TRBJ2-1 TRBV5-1 TGCGCCAGCAGCTTCTTTGGGACAGGGAACAATGAGCAGTTCTTC CASSFFGTGNNEQFF
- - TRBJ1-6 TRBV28 TGTGCCAGCAGTACTTATAATTCACCCCTCCACTTT CASSTYNSPLHF
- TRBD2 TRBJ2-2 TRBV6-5 TGTGCCAGCAGTTACTATGGCGGGGGGAACACCGGGGAGCTGTTTTTT CASSYYGGGNTGELFF
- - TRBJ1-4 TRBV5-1 TGCGCCAGCAGCCGGGACTCAGGGGAAAAACTGTTTTTT CASSRDSGEKLFF
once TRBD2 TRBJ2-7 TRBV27 TGTGCCAGCAGTTTACGGGAGGGCTTCCACGAGCAGTACTTC CASSLREGFHEQYF
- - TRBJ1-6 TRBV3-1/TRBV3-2 TGTGCCAGCGCGGACAGTCGTAATTCACCCCTCCACTTT CASADSRNSPLHF
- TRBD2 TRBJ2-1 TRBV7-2 TGTGCCAGCAGCTTAGAGCTAGCGGGAGGGAATGAGCAGTTCTTC CASSLELAGGNEQFF